The present T cell receptor beta chain was sequenced within a study of blood T cell repertoires in COVID-19. Study-wide background: PBMCs, B-cell-depleted T cells, or T cells provided the cDNA or gDNA that made up the material.

Repertoires were generated with immunoSEQ multiplex PCR, while TCRdb's copy carries only in-frame clones and drops some. The table records 430,000 or so clones, about 87% of them present only once. Germline V lookup: CDR1 WNHNN, CDR2 SYGVQD (reference sequence). The V segment lost 5 bases and the J segment 4 bases; nucleotides outside the gene matches: 7. This CDR3 spans 15 amino acids. The chain has TRBV10-1 and TRBJ2-1; 8 nucleotides align to TRBD2. The sequenced material came from peripheral blood. This receptor was identified in a man younger than 35 with COVID-19, enrolled during active disease. The CDR3 here is CASSKAGVSYNEQFF. CDR3 in DNA: TGCGCCAGCAGTAAAGCGGGAGTGAGTTACAATGAGCAGTTCTTC.